Shown below are 28 T cell receptor beta chains from a single sample sequenced in a study of T cells after yellow fever vaccination. TCRdb independently ran MiXCR on the 5' RACE reads; one entry per CDR3 protein. The repertoire consists of roughly 48,000 distinct CDR3 sequences, with 5% to 8.5% occurring once and the leading ten covering 20% to 25%. The sequenced sample was CD8+ T cells not binding an NS4B(214-222) dextramer, sorted from PBMCs, obtained around 45 days after the first yellow fever vaccination. The receptors derive from a man aged 18 to 29 who received the YFV17D yellow fever vaccine.

This clonotype was seen at least ten times. V and J are TRBV29-1 and TRBJ2-2, with 11 positions matching TRBD1. CDR1 and CDR2 (germline): SQVTM, ANQGSEA. V gave up 3 bases and J gave up 1 base; unmatched junction bases: 4. The CDR3 runs to 16 residues. The CDR3 spells CSVEDRGRGNTGELFF. CDR3 DNA: TGCAGCGTTGAGGACAGGGGGCGCGGGAACACCGGGGAGCTGTTTTTT.

This clonotype was counted between two and nine times. The CDR3 is CASSPGTLPDTQYF. In nucleotides, the CDR3 is TGTGCCAGCAGCCCGGGGACTCTCCCAGATACGCAGTATTTT. V and J are TRBV7-3 and TRBJ2-3, with D possibly matching TRBD2 (6 bases). V was clipped by 5 bases and J by 4 bases, with 13 bases between them. Per the germline V gene, CDR1 is SGHTA and CDR2 is FQGTGA. CDR3 length equals 14 residues.

A few counts support this clonotype. The gene calls are TRBV4-3 and TRBJ2-1, with D possibly TRBD1 on 6 matching bases. Between the trimmed V and J ends, which lost 1 base and 5 bases, there was a span of 15 bases. There are 16 residues in the CDR3. Germline V lookup: CDR1 LGHNA, CDR2 YSLEER. The CDR3 loop is CASSQARAHRDNEQFF. CDR3 sequence (DNA): TGCGCCAGCAGCCAAGCAAGGGCCCACAGGGACAATGAGCAGTTCTTC.

The table lists this clonotype with a few counts. The V and J genes are TRBV7-8 and TRBJ2-7; unclear D gene. The CDR3 runs to 16 residues. Trimming removed 6 bases at V and 0 bases at J, with 18 bases between. Germline assignment: CDR1 SGHVS and CDR2 FQNEAQ. Written as DNA, the CDR3 is TGTGCCAGCAGTGATCCAACCTCGCACAGCTCCTACGAGCAGTACGTC. Translated: CASSDPTSHSSYEQYV.

This clonotype was counted a few times. V gene TRBV4-1 combines with J gene TRBJ1-1; TRBD1 is a possible D gene (6 bases). The CDR3 has 14 amino acids. Germline V gene sequence: CDR1 MGHRA, CDR2 YSYEKL. The V gene lost 2 bases and the J gene lost 1 base, with 8 bases spanning the gap. The CDR3 coding sequence is TGCGCCAGCAGCCAACCGACAGGGAACACTGAAGCTTTCTTT. This codes for CASSQPTGNTEAFF.

This clonotype was counted ten times or more. The chain recombines TRBV11-1 with TRBJ2-1, with D tentatively TRBD1 or TRBD2 (6 bases each). From germline, CDR1 is SGHAT and CDR2 FQDESV (reference sequence). This CDR3 is built from 15 residues. Between the trimmed V and J ends, which lost 6 bases and 3 bases, there was a span of 15 bases. CDR3 residues: CASSSGAGSYNEQFF. The CDR3 bases are TGTGCCAGCAGTTCGGGGGCGGGAAGCTACAATGAGCAGTTCTTC. Combining the CDR3 with reference TRBV11-1 and TRBJ2-1 gives the whole variable domain EAEVAQSPRYKITEKSQAVAFWCDPISGHATLYWYRQILGQGPELLVQFQDESVVDDSQLPKDRFSAERLKGVDSTLKIQPAELGDSAMYLCASSSGAGSYNEQFFGPGTRLTVL.

This clonotype has just a few counts. This rearrangement joins TRBV20-1 to TRBJ1-5, with TRBD1 matching over 7 bases. The CDR3 has 14 residues. Germline-derived CDR1 and CDR2 are DFQATT and SNEGSKA (reference sequence). V was pared by 1 base and J by 6 bases, with 6 bases of the junction left unmatched. In DNA form, the CDR3 reads TGCAGTGCTAGAGGACAGGGTCCCGGTCAGCCCCAGCATTTT. Encoded protein: CSARGQGPGQPQHF.

This clonotype was picked up many times. J is TRBJ2-2 and V is TRBV7-8; D uncertain. Germline values: CDR1 SGHVS, CDR2 FQNEAQ. There are 14 residues in the CDR3. Trimming shortened V by 2 bases and J by 7 bases, and 11 bases separated the two germline ends. The CDR3 is CASSLLDSRGELFF. The CDR3 region has the DNA TGTGCCAGCAGCTTACTAGACTCCCGCGGGGAGCTGTTTTTT.

This clonotype showed up many times. The chain is built from TRBV10-1 and TRBJ1-2; weak D call: TRBD1 (5 bases). V was clipped by 0 bases and J by 8 bases, with 10 bases between them. Germline CDR1 WNHNN, CDR2 SYGVQD (reference sequence). The CDR3 covers 13 residues. The CDR3 DNA is TGCGCCAGCAGTGAGTCCCCAGGGAACGGCTACACCTTC. Protein: CASSESPGNGYTF.

This clonotype has a handful of counts. The V and J genes are TRBV20-1 and TRBJ2-7, with D unclear. The V gene lost 1 base and the J gene lost 2 bases, with 18 bases spanning the gap. Looked up from germline, CDR1 is DFQATT and CDR2 is SNEGSKA (reference sequence). The CDR3 is 16 residues long. DNA for the CDR3: TGCAGTGCTAGAGTTTTGAATCCGACCACGACCTACGAGCAGTACTTC. It yields the protein CSARVLNPTTTYEQYF.

This clonotype was counted many times. The chain couples TRBV6-1 to TRBJ2-1, with 8 bases identical to TRBD2. Germline loops: CDR1 MNHNS, CDR2 SASEGT. Losses at the gene ends were 5 bases for V and 7 bases for J; bases not matched to a gene: 10. There are 15 residues in the CDR3. CDR3 nucleotides: TGTGCCAGCAGTAAAGGGGATAGCGGGGCGAATGAGCAGTTCTTC. Translated: CASSKGDSGANEQFF.

The sample holds many counts of this clonotype. V usage is TRBV6-2 or TRBV6-3 and J usage is TRBJ2-3, with D unresolved. The CDR3 is made up of 14 amino acids. In germline, CDR1 is MNHEY, CDR2 SVGEGT. V gave up 2 bases and J gave up 0 bases, with 6 bases separating them. CDR3 DNA sequence: TGTGCCAGCAGTTACGCCTCGAGCACAGATACGCAGTATTTT. Translating it yields CASSYASSTDTQYF.

This clonotype turned up a few times. This sequence joins TRBV19 and TRBJ1-1; D is unresolved. V was pared by 8 bases and J by 2 bases, with 12 bases between. The length of the CDR3 is 13 residues. CDR1 and CDR2 from the germline V gene are LNHDA and SQIVND (reference sequence). CDR3: CASCLTDNTEAFF. In nucleotides, the CDR3 is TGTGCCAGTTGCCTGACCGATAACACTGAAGCTTTCTTT.

A word on this clonotype: It may be a read error: a sequence one base away is much more abundant. This chain connects TRBV4-1 to TRBJ1-2, with D tentatively TRBD1 (5 bases). The CDR3 loop spans 15 amino acids. Germline V gene lookup returns CDR1 MGHRA and CDR2 YSYEKL. For the CDR3, the DNA is TGCGTCAGCAGCCAAGAACCCGAAAGGGGCTATGGCTACACCTTC. Translation: CVSSQEPERGYGYTF.

This rearrangement joins TRBV5-1 to TRBJ2-1, with D perhaps TRBD2 (5 bases). The length of the CDR3 is 12 residues. Germline CDR1 reads SGHRS; CDR2 reads YFSETQ. Trimming left V 4 bases short and J 8 bases short, with 10 bases between. As DNA, the CDR3 is TGCGCCAGCAGCCCCGCCGGGGATGAGCAGTTCTTC. This codes for CASSPAGDEQFF.

There are many counts of this clonotype. The chain's CDR3 is CASSRRPETGELFF. As DNA, the CDR3 is TGTGCCAGCAGTAGGCGACCTGAAACCGGGGAGCTGTTTTTT. The chain uses TRBV6-5 and TRBJ2-2; D call uncertain. Trimming took off 5 bases at V and 5 bases at J, with 12 bases between the two ends. The CDR3 is made up of 14 amino acids. Germline values: CDR1 MNHEY, CDR2 SVGAGI.

The table lists this clonotype with many counts. This rearrangement joins TRBV11-2 to TRBJ2-7; possible D gene TRBD2, 6 bases. The CDR3 contains 13 residues. V was clipped by 5 bases and J by 5 bases, with 13 bases between them. Germline CDR1 is SGHAT and CDR2 is FQNNGV. The CDR3 protein is CASSPGRRDEQYF. Here the CDR3 DNA reads TGTGCCAGCAGCCCCGGGCGGAGGGACGAGCAGTACTTC.

This clonotype was counted ten times or more. The chain is built from TRBV24-1 and TRBJ2-2, with 7 nucleotides matching TRBD1. CDR3 length: 14 residues. With V trimmed by 4 bases and J by 3 bases, 1 base remained unmatched. Germline CDR1 and CDR2: KGHDR and SFDVKD. CDR3 amino acids: CATSETGYTGELFF. CDR3 bases: TGTGCCACCAGTGAGACAGGGTACACCGGGGAGCTGTTTTTT.

This clonotype showed up just a few times. The V call is TRBV29-1, the J call TRBJ1-2; D is possibly TRBD1 (6 bases). The length of the CDR3 is 14 residues. Per the germline V gene, CDR1 is SQVTM and CDR2 is ANQGSEA. The V end lost 4 bases, the J end lost 0 bases, and 12 bases lay between the germline ends. For the CDR3, the DNA is TGCAGCGTTGTCGGGGACACAACTAACTATGGCTACACCTTC. Amino acids: CSVVGDTTNYGYTF.

This clonotype was detected only a few times. The chain links TRBV7-8 to TRBJ2-4; 8 bases agree with TRBD2. The V and J ends lost 5 bases and 1 base, in that order; junction bases with no gene match: 4. This CDR3 comprises 15 residues. The germline V gene encodes CDR1 SGHVS and CDR2 FQNEAQ. This CDR3 is CASSAGGSAKNIQYF. Written as DNA, the CDR3 is TGTGCCAGCAGCGCGGGGGGTTCGGCCAAAAACATTCAGTACTTC.

The V call is TRBV30, the J call TRBJ2-7; tentatively, D is TRBD1 (6 bases). Trimming removed 0 bases at V and 2 bases at J, with 11 bases between. CDR3 size: 14 residues. Germline V gives CDR1 GTSNPN, CDR2 SVGIG (reference sequence). In DNA, the CDR3 is TGTGCCTGGAGTGTCCTGGGGGCGACCTACGAGCAGTACTTC. Its protein product is CAWSVLGATYEQYF. Combining the CDR3 with reference TRBV30 and TRBJ2-7 gives the whole variable domain SQTIHQWPATLVQPVGSPLSLECTVEGTSNPNLYWYRQAAGRGLQLLFYSVGIGQISSEVPQNLSASRPQDRQFILSSKKLLLSDSGFYLCAWSVLGATYEQYFGPGTRLTVT.

This clonotype was recorded many times. V is TRBV7-6 and J is TRBJ2-1, with D maybe TRBD1 (5 bases). Trimming removed 3 bases at V and 5 bases at J, with 14 bases between. The CDR3 covers 15 residues. Germline CDR1 SGHVS, CDR2 FNYEAQ. Written as DNA, the CDR3 is TGTGCCAGCAGCTTCGCAGTCCTGGGGCACAATGAGCAGTTCTTC. It specifies CASSFAVLGHNEQFF.

The V call is TRBV12-3 or TRBV12-4, the J call TRBJ1-1; D is uncertain. V gave up 6 bases and J gave up 5 bases, with 19 bases separating them. The CDR3 runs 15 residues. The CDR3 DNA reads as TGTGCCAGCAGGCCTTCCGACGGCTCGAGGACTGAAGCTTTCTTT. Translated, it gives CASRPSDGSRTEAFF.

This clonotype was counted only a few times. The rearrangement uses TRBV29-1 and TRBJ1-1, with 7 nucleotides matching TRBD1. The CDR3 extends over 13 amino acids. From germline, CDR1 is SQVTM and CDR2 ANQGSEA. Trimming took 6 bases from V and 0 from J; bases not matched to a gene: 4. Here the CDR3 reads CSVPGQVNTEAFF. CDR3 DNA sequence: TGCAGCGTCCCAGGACAGGTGAACACTGAAGCTTTCTTT.

This clonotype was detected many times. The chain joins TRBV27 to TRBJ2-3, with D unclear. Germline V gene sequence: CDR1 MNHEY, CDR2 SMNVEV (reference sequence). The CDR3 contains 13 residues. The germline V and J ends were trimmed by 2 bases and 8 bases, with 11 bases remaining between them. The DNA of the CDR3 is TGTGCCAGCAGTTTAGTAGAAAGTACTACGCAGTATTTT. It translates to CASSLVESTTQYF.

The chain employs TRBV5-6 and TRBJ1-2, with D possibly being TRBD1 (5 bases). The ends were cut back, 1 base at V and 0 bases at J, with 16 bases in the middle. CDR3 length: 17 amino acids. CDR1 and CDR2 (germline): SGHDT, YYEEEE. DNA for the CDR3: TGTGCCAGCAGCTTGCTTCCTATGTCGGGGGCTAACTATGGCTACACCTTC. This gives the protein CASSLLPMSGANYGYTF.

The chain employs TRBV7-9 and TRBJ2-4, with D possibly being TRBD2 (6 bases). This CDR3 spans 16 amino acids. Trimming cost V 4 bases and J 0 bases, with 13 bases left between them. Germline V gene data show CDR1 as SEHNR and CDR2 as FQNEAQ (reference sequence). The CDR3: CASSSNSGLAKNIQYF. In DNA form, the CDR3 reads TGTGCCAGCAGCTCAAATTCGGGACTAGCCAAAAACATTCAGTACTTC.

In this sample, this clonotype turned up many times. The chain recombines TRBV4-2 with TRBJ2-2, with D possibly called TRBD1 or TRBD2 (5 bases each). The CDR3 covers 17 residues. V lost 0 bases and J lost 4, with 15 bases in between. CDR1 and CDR2 (germline): LGHNA, YNFKEQ. DNA for the CDR3: TGTGCCAGCAGCCAAGAAATCTGGGCAGGGAGCACCGGGGAGCTGTTTTTT. Its translation is CASSQEIWAGSTGELFF.